A selection of T cell receptor beta chains follows, all from one sample in a study of T cell responses to AZD1222 COVID-19 vaccine. Assay: immunoSEQ multiplex PCR; the TCRdb copy retains only in-frame clones and omits some. The sample carries 190,000 or so clones, 93% recorded once. The sequences come from peripheral blood, collected 28 days after the second AZD1222 dose. These receptor sequences come from an adult who received the AZD1222 COVID-19 vaccine. Both conserved end residues are part of each CDR3. D genes are given only for firm matches. The size field is filled for only some rows; it gives once, few, many or a size class.

clone_size: -; j_call: TRBJ2-7; d_call: -; cdr3_length: 16; v_call: TRBV7-2; cdr3_aa: CASSKPGLPHSYEQYF; cdr3_nt: TGTGCCAGCAGCAAACCGGGACTTCCGCATTCATACGAGCAGTACTTC
clone_size: -; j_call: TRBJ1-2; d_call: -; cdr3_length: 15; v_call: TRBV5-4; cdr3_aa: CASSASILRGEGYTF; cdr3_nt: TGTGCCAGCAGCGCATCAATCCTCCGGGGAGAAGGCTACACCTTC
clone_size: -; j_call: TRBJ2-2; d_call: TRBD1; cdr3_length: 17; v_call: TRBV9; cdr3_aa: CASSPTGASTNTGELFF; cdr3_nt: TGTGCCAGCAGCCCCACAGGGGCGTCTACGAACACCGGGGAGCTGTTTTTT
clone_size: -; j_call: TRBJ1-5; d_call: -; cdr3_length: 13; v_call: TRBV27; cdr3_aa: CASSPPGNQPQHF; cdr3_nt: TGTGCCAGCAGTCCCCCGGGGAATCAGCCCCAGCATTTT
clone_size: -; j_call: TRBJ2-7; d_call: -; cdr3_length: 13; v_call: TRBV28; cdr3_aa: CASSAGSSYEQYF; cdr3_nt: TGTGCCAGCAGCGCAGGGTCATCCTACGAGCAGTACTTC
clone_size: -; j_call: TRBJ2-1; d_call: -; cdr3_length: 15; v_call: TRBV5-4; cdr3_aa: CASSSGVSSYNEQFF; cdr3_nt: TGTGCCAGCAGCTCCGGGGTTAGCTCCTACAATGAGCAGTTCTTC
clone_size: -; j_call: TRBJ2-3; d_call: -; cdr3_length: 15; v_call: TRBV11-2; cdr3_aa: CASSPGTSSTDTQYF; cdr3_nt: TGTGCCAGCAGCCCGGGGACATCTAGCACAGATACGCAGTATTTT
clone_size: -; j_call: TRBJ2-7; d_call: -; cdr3_length: 14; v_call: TRBV6-2/TRBV6-3; cdr3_aa: CASSGAQTIYEQYF; cdr3_nt: TGTGCCAGCAGTGGGGCCCAGACCATCTACGAGCAGTACTTC
clone_size: -; j_call: TRBJ1-2; d_call: -; cdr3_length: 14; v_call: TRBV2; cdr3_aa: CASSQGRTITGYTF; cdr3_nt: TGTGCCAGCAGTCAGGGACGCACCATCACAGGCTACACCTTC
clone_size: -; j_call: TRBJ1-2; d_call: -; cdr3_length: 14; v_call: TRBV2; cdr3_aa: CASSEGWQIYGYTF; cdr3_nt: TGTGCCAGCAGTGAAGGGTGGCAGATCTATGGCTACACCTTC
clone_size: -; j_call: TRBJ2-2; d_call: -; cdr3_length: 14; v_call: TRBV3-1/TRBV3-2; cdr3_aa: CASSQHTVTGELFF; cdr3_nt: TGTGCCAGCAGCCAACACACAGTCACCGGGGAGCTGTTTTTT
clone_size: -; j_call: TRBJ1-5; d_call: TRBD1; cdr3_length: 15; v_call: TRBV6-5; cdr3_aa: CASSYSGGGNQPQHF; cdr3_nt: TGTGCCAGCAGTTACTCAGGGGGCGGGAATCAGCCCCAGCATTTT
clone_size: -; j_call: TRBJ1-5; d_call: -; cdr3_length: 16; v_call: TRBV20-1; cdr3_aa: CSASTGGVERNQPQHF; cdr3_nt: TGCAGTGCTAGTACGGGGGGCGTGGAGAGGAATCAGCCCCAGCATTTT
clone_size: few; j_call: TRBJ2-5; d_call: TRBD2; cdr3_length: 17; v_call: TRBV7-7; cdr3_aa: CASSLGRTSGDLETQYF; cdr3_nt: TGTGCCAGCAGCTTAGGTCGGACTAGCGGTGACCTGGAGACCCAGTACTTC
clone_size: -; j_call: TRBJ2-3; d_call: -; cdr3_length: 13; v_call: TRBV7-9; cdr3_aa: CASSLYGGDTQYF; cdr3_nt: TGTGCCAGCAGCCTATATGGGGGAGATACGCAGTATTTT
clone_size: -; j_call: TRBJ1-4; d_call: TRBD1; cdr3_length: 14; v_call: TRBV30; cdr3_aa: CAWSIFTGGGKLFF; cdr3_nt: TGTGCCTGGAGTATTTTTACAGGGGGGGGAAAACTGTTTTTT
clone_size: -; j_call: TRBJ2-7; d_call: TRBD1; cdr3_length: 15; v_call: TRBV10-2; cdr3_aa: CASSESGQGVYEQYF; cdr3_nt: TGCGCCAGCAGTGAGTCGGGACAGGGGGTCTACGAGCAGTACTTC
clone_size: -; j_call: TRBJ1-4; d_call: TRBD1; cdr3_length: 16; v_call: TRBV5-6; cdr3_aa: CASSLRAGTGFEKLFF; cdr3_nt: TGTGCCAGCAGCTTGCGTGCGGGGACAGGTTTTGAAAAACTGTTTTTT
clone_size: -; j_call: TRBJ2-2; d_call: -; cdr3_length: 14; v_call: TRBV7-8; cdr3_aa: CASSTGSITGELFF; cdr3_nt: TGTGCCAGCAGCACAGGGAGTATTACCGGGGAGCTGTTTTTT
clone_size: -; j_call: TRBJ1-4; d_call: -; cdr3_length: 16; v_call: TRBV9; cdr3_aa: CASSPGHHSTNEKLFF; cdr3_nt: TGTGCCAGCAGCCCCGGGCACCATTCAACTAATGAAAAACTGTTTTTT
clone_size: -; j_call: TRBJ1-6; d_call: -; cdr3_length: 14; v_call: TRBV4-2; cdr3_aa: CASSQGTDFSPLHF; cdr3_nt: TGTGCCAGCAGCCAAGGGACGGATTTTTCACCCCTCCACTTT
clone_size: -; j_call: TRBJ1-3; d_call: TRBD1; cdr3_length: 14; v_call: TRBV7-9; cdr3_aa: CASTTGTAGNTIYF; cdr3_nt: TGTGCCAGCACCACAGGGACAGCTGGAAACACCATATATTTT
clone_size: -; j_call: TRBJ2-1; d_call: -; cdr3_length: 15; v_call: TRBV7-2; cdr3_aa: CASSLPTGSNNEQFF; cdr3_nt: TGTGCCAGCAGCTTACCGACAGGATCAAACAATGAGCAGTTCTTC
clone_size: -; j_call: TRBJ1-2; d_call: -; cdr3_length: 10; v_call: TRBV20-1; cdr3_aa: CSARRDGYTF; cdr3_nt: TGCAGTGCTAGGAGGGATGGCTACACCTTC
clone_size: once; j_call: TRBJ2-1; d_call: -; cdr3_length: 15; v_call: TRBV7-2; cdr3_aa: CASSPVGSSYNEQFF; cdr3_nt: TGTGCCAGCAGCCCCGTCGGGAGCTCCTACAATGAGCAGTTCTTC
clone_size: -; j_call: TRBJ2-7; d_call: -; cdr3_length: 15; v_call: TRBV19; cdr3_aa: CASSIAGFGSYEQYF; cdr3_nt: TGTGCCAGTAGTATAGCAGGGTTTGGTAGCTACGAGCAGTACTTC
clone_size: -; j_call: TRBJ1-2; d_call: -; cdr3_length: 10; v_call: TRBV2; cdr3_aa: CASKMGGYTF; cdr3_nt: TGTGCCAGCAAGATGGGTGGCTACACCTTC
clone_size: -; j_call: TRBJ1-1; d_call: TRBD1; cdr3_length: 15; v_call: TRBV6-5; cdr3_aa: CARSRDRGKNTEAFF; cdr3_nt: TGTGCCAGAAGCCGGGACAGGGGGAAGAACACTGAAGCTTTCTTT
clone_size: -; j_call: TRBJ2-5; d_call: TRBD2; cdr3_length: 18; v_call: TRBV7-9; cdr3_aa: CASSSTSGGRGYQETQYF; cdr3_nt: TGTGCCAGCAGTTCGACTAGCGGGGGGCGCGGGTACCAAGAGACCCAGTACTTC
clone_size: -; j_call: TRBJ2-7; d_call: TRBD1; cdr3_length: 14; v_call: TRBV5-4; cdr3_aa: CASSLGRGLNEQYF; cdr3_nt: TGTGCCAGCAGCTTGGGAAGGGGGCTGAACGAGCAGTACTTC
clone_size: -; j_call: TRBJ1-1; d_call: TRBD1; cdr3_length: 14; v_call: TRBV2; cdr3_aa: CASRAGTGYLGAFF; cdr3_nt: TGTGCCAGCAGAGCCGGGACAGGGTACCTCGGGGCTTTCTTT
clone_size: -; j_call: TRBJ1-1; d_call: -; cdr3_length: 14; v_call: TRBV27; cdr3_aa: CASSFQGIGTEAFF; cdr3_nt: TGTGCCAGCAGTTTCCAGGGAATCGGGACTGAAGCTTTCTTT
clone_size: -; j_call: TRBJ1-1; d_call: -; cdr3_length: 13; v_call: TRBV4-3; cdr3_aa: CASSQIQGTEAFF; cdr3_nt: TGCGCCAGCAGCCAGATACAGGGAACTGAAGCTTTCTTT
clone_size: -; j_call: TRBJ1-2; d_call: -; cdr3_length: 15; v_call: TRBV19; cdr3_aa: CASTPGRAINYGYTF; cdr3_nt: TGTGCCAGTACCCCCGGGAGGGCGATAAACTATGGCTACACCTTC
clone_size: -; j_call: TRBJ2-7; d_call: TRBD1; cdr3_length: 14; v_call: TRBV7-2; cdr3_aa: CASSYEDRAHEQYF; cdr3_nt: TGTGCCAGCAGCTACGAGGACAGGGCCCACGAGCAGTACTTC
clone_size: -; j_call: TRBJ2-1; d_call: -; cdr3_length: 15; v_call: TRBV5-1; cdr3_aa: CASSLNGGPYDEQFF; cdr3_nt: TGCGCCAGCAGCTTGAACGGGGGGCCTTACGATGAGCAGTTCTTC
clone_size: -; j_call: TRBJ1-2; d_call: TRBD1; cdr3_length: 13; v_call: TRBV5-1; cdr3_aa: CASSFWTGSGYTF; cdr3_nt: TGCGCCAGCAGCTTTTGGACAGGGAGCGGCTACACCTTC
clone_size: few; j_call: TRBJ2-3; d_call: -; cdr3_length: 14; v_call: TRBV5-1; cdr3_aa: CASSLGGTTDTQYF; cdr3_nt: TGCGCCAGCAGCTTGGGAGGTACGACAGATACGCAGTATTTT
clone_size: -; j_call: TRBJ1-3; d_call: -; cdr3_length: 15; v_call: TRBV4-1; cdr3_aa: CASRPQENSGNTIYF; cdr3_nt: TGCGCCAGCAGACCACAGGAAAACTCTGGAAACACCATATATTTT
clone_size: -; j_call: TRBJ1-1; d_call: -; cdr3_length: 15; v_call: TRBV2; cdr3_aa: CASSELGRSGTEAFF; cdr3_nt: TGTGCCAGCAGTGAATTGGGCCGGTCGGGCACTGAAGCTTTCTTT
clone_size: once; j_call: TRBJ1-2; d_call: -; cdr3_length: 14; v_call: TRBV29-1; cdr3_aa: CSVEAGAPRYGYTF; cdr3_nt: TGCAGCGTTGAAGCAGGGGCGCCACGCTATGGCTACACCTTC
clone_size: -; j_call: TRBJ2-3; d_call: -; cdr3_length: 15; v_call: TRBV28; cdr3_aa: CASSLPPRVTDTQYF; cdr3_nt: TGTGCCAGCAGTTTGCCCCCCAGGGTTACGGATACGCAGTATTTT
clone_size: -; j_call: TRBJ1-5; d_call: -; cdr3_length: 14; v_call: TRBV12-5; cdr3_aa: CASGLSNGDQPQHF; cdr3_nt: TGTGCTAGTGGTTTGTCAAACGGTGATCAGCCCCAGCATTTT